The clone carrying this TCR beta chain was seen once. This CDR3 has 14 amino acids. V lost 9 bases to trimming and J lost 6 bases, with 21 bases between them. The germline CDR1 and CDR2 sequences are MNHEY and SVGAGI. Methods used by the authors: Reference gene primer amplification gave estimated nucleated cell counts. Profiling relied on immunoSEQ multiplex PCR, and the TCRdb table lists in-frame clones only, not all of them. That table is the source of V, J and clone size, and D and trimming were worked out from the DNA. The data show fewer than 250,000 clones, 82% seen once. This specimen comes from a study of blood T cell repertoires in COVID-19. Study summary: PBMCs, B-cell-depleted T cells, or T cells provided the cDNA or gDNA that made up the material.

The sequence came from a woman in her sixties with COVID-19, enrolled during active disease. Sequenced sample: peripheral blood. The rearrangement uses TRBV6-5 and TRBJ2-7; D perhaps matches TRBD1 (6 bases). The CDR3 sequence is CASSDSPKSGEQYF. The CDR3 DNA reads as TGTGCCAGTTCGGACAGCCCTAAGAGTGGCGAGCAGTACTTC.